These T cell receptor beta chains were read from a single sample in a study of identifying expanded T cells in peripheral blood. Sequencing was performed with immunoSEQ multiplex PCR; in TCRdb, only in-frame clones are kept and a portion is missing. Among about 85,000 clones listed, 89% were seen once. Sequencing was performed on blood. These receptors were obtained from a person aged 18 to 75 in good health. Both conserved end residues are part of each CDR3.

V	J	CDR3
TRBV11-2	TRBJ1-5	CASSLGVGGSNQPQHF
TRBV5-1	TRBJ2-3	CASSGPGLAGTDTQYF
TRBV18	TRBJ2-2	CASSPGLAGEAGELFF
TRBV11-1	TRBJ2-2	CASSFDGVGRTGELFF
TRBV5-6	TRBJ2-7	CASSSDRGTWYF
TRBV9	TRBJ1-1	CASSVGAENTEAFF
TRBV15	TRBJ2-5	CATSGDLLAGETQYF
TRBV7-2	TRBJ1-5	CASSSQGVINQPQHF
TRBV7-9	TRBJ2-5	CASSLGIGNLKETQYF
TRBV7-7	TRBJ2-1	CASSPRGLSYNEQFF
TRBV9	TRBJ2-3	CASSVGGYSDTQYF
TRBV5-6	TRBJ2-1	CASSLPDNEQFF
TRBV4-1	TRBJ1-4	CASSPRGRDTNEKLFF
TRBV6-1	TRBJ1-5	CASSERVRGNQPQHF
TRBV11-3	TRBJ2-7	CASSPPSRAGYEQYF
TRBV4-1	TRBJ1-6	CASSQETARDRQSPLHF
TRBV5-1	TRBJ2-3	CASSLAGQGPTDTQYF
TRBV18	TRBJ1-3	CASSQGQGASGNTIYF
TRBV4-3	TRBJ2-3	CASSQRLAVTDTQYF
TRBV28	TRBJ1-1	CASYRRRSGNTEAFF
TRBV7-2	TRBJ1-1	CASSFQTGLTEAFF
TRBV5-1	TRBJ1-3	CASSLYPGQGPGNTIYF
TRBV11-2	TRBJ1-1	CASSSDRGPEAFF
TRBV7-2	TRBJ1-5	CASSLGVGGSNQPQHF
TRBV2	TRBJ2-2	CASSDRGSITGELFF
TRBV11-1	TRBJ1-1	CASSLRGTEAFF
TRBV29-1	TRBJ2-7	CSVAKVVQDEQYF
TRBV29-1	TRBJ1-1	CSVEFTSTEAFF
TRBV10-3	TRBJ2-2	CAISDQWAGELFF
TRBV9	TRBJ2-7	CASSPQAGMAYEQYF
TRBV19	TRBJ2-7	CASSDTYEQYF
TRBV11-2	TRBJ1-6	CASSLFRINSPLHF
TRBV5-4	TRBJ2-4	CASSLEGVGPKNIQYF
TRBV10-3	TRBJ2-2	CAISQGNRGPGELFF
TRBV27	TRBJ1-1	CASSPRDARDTEAFF
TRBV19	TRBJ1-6	CASSIDGSYNSPLHF
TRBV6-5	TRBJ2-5	CASSYTETQYF
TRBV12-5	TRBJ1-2	CASSSVNYGYTF
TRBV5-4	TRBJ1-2	CASSLGSTDNYGYTF
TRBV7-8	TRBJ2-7	CASSPDSSYEQYF
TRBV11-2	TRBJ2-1	CASSRGLAGGYNEQFF
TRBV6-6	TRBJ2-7	CASSYFGEIDEQYF
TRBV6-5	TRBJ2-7	CASTSRGYEQYF
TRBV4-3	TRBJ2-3	CASSQDQISGGVTDTQYF
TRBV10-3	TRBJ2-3	CAISNWTGETDTQYF
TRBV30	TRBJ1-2	CAWNGQSYGYTF
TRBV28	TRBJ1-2	CASSDPSIGQIIYGYTF
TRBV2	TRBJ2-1	CASSAGPNPYNEQFF
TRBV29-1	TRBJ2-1	CSVGRQGAGNEQFF
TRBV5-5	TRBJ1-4	CASSLGYSAFNEKLFF
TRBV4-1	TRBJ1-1	CASSHNRASTMNTEAFF